This T cell receptor beta chain originates from a study of early T cells in non-severe SARS-CoV-2 infection (dated by TCRdb to about 2021). Context from the whole study: TCR sequencing used bulk RNA from unsorted whole blood, so alpha and beta chains could not be paired. Overall study outcomes, separate from this receptor: VDJdb matching was skewed toward anti-spike CD8 responses and likely underestimated virus-specific expansions, missing private and CD4 specificities.

Set within a cohort of healthcare workers in London, UK, this nested case-control study involved weekly PCR testing of nasopharyngeal swabs along with blood sampling. Between 23 and 31 March 2020, the week of the UK lockdown, healthcare workers were enrolled and then followed up weekly for as long as 16 weeks. The library was built by means of 5' RACE. For sequencing, a NextSeq 500 was employed. To correct for sequencing error and PCR bias, the TCR library protocol tagged individual cDNA molecules with unique molecular identifiers. Both TCR alpha and beta chains were sequenced, and tight co-correlation was observed between alpha and beta sequence abundances in each sample. The authors' pipeline ran thus. Decombinator V4 was used to perform V gene, J gene and CDR3 annotation of TCR sequences. TCRs were defined as expanded if a significant change between any two time points was detected under a Poisson model with p below 0.0001. Abundances of TCRs were expressed as counts per million after normalisation to the total number of TCRs sequenced in each sample. MAIT TCRs were defined by TRAV1-2 paired with TRAJ12, TRAJ20 or TRAJ33, and iNKT TCRs by TRAV10 paired with TRAJ18. A search of VDJdb, accessed on 1 November 2021, was run for TCRs annotated to CMV, EBV and SARS-CoV-2, with TCRs annotated for multiple antigens excluded. TCRdb reran the public reads through fastp at Q25 and MiXCR, keeping productive beta chains. Each entry is one CDR3 protein sequence, shown with its most common DNA and genes. The authors' filters were not applied to this entry. The sample data list over 45,000 distinct CDR3 sequences, and around 5.6% of these were observed just once. The ten largest clones represent around 4.1% of the sample.

CDR1 MNHEY and CDR2 SVGEGT are derived from the germline V gene. The CDR3 sequence holds 14 residues, the cysteine and phenylalanine included. CDR3 DNA only is kept here, 42 bases in frame from base 1. The junction shows trimming of 6 bases on V and 1 base on J, plus 13 bases between the germline ends. This clonotype was counted at least ten times. Which antigen it targets is not known. The record has no base qualities; no much larger clone is one base away. This sequence was found in an adult who was a healthcare worker with PCR-confirmed SARS-CoV-2 infection or an uninfected control (not recorded which). Sequenced input: whole blood. The rearrangement combines TRBV6-2 or TRBV6-3 with TRBJ2-7; the D gene is unclear. The DNA is TGTGCCAGCAGGACCGACGTCGGGTCCTACGAGCAGTACTTC. This sequence encodes CASRTDVGSYEQYF.